This T cell receptor (beta chain) comes out of a study of blood T cell repertoires in COVID-19. This CDR3 is 13 amino acids long. Per the germline V gene, CDR1 is SGHTA and CDR2 is FQGTGA. The V gene lost 5 bases and the J gene lost 1 base, with 8 bases spanning the gap. The assay was immunoSEQ multiplex PCR, and TCRdb's table has in-frame clones only and misses some. The repertoire includes about 170,000 clones, around four fifths of them detected once, and approximately 18% sits in the top ten. What was sequenced was peripheral blood. The chain joins TRBV7-3 to TRBJ1-1; D not certain. The receptor was derived from a woman between 65 and 79 years old who had recovered from COVID-19. CDR3 protein: CASSTRRNTEAFF. Written as DNA, the CDR3 is TGTGCCAGCAGCACTAGACGGAACACTGAAGCTTTCTTT.